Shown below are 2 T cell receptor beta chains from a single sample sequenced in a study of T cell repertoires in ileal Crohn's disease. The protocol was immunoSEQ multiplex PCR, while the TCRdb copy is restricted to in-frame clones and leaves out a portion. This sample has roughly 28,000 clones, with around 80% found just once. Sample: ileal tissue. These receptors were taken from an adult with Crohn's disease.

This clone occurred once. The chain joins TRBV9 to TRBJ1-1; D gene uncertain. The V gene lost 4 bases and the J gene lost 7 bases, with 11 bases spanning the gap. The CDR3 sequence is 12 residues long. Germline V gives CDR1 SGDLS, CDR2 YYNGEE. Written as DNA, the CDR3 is TGTGCCAGCAGCCCAGGACTTGATGAAGCTTTCTTT. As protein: CASSPGLDEAFF.

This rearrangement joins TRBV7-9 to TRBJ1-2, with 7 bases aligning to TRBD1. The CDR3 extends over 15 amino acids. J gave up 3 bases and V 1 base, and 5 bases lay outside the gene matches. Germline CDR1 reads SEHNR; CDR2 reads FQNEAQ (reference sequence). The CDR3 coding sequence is TGTGCCAGCAGCTTAGGAGTCGGGACAGACTATGGCTACACCTTC. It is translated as CASSLGVGTDYGYTF.